This T cell receptor beta chain appears in the sequencing data of a study of T cells expressing NK-cell markers. General study findings and limits: NKG2C+ dominant clonotype frequencies in about six donors were about 1.0-7.0% of CD8+ T cells.

Details on this clonotype: Its antigen remains unidentified.

TCRdb reanalyzed the 5' RACE reads, giving one entry per CDR3 protein sequence and no DNA. Found here are 550,000 to 600,000 distinct CDR3 sequences; the top ten clones hold around 3.3%. The length of the CDR3 is 18 residues. The germline gives CDR1 MNHEY, CDR2 SMNVEV (reference sequence). V is TRBV27 and J is TRBJ2-1; TCRdb picks TRBD2, but there is no DNA to check that call. Sequenced material: blood T cells: a sorted CD56 or NKG2C T cell subset, CD4+ or CD8+ T cells, or bulk PBMC T cells (not recorded which). The receptor comes from a man between 18 and 29 years old in good health. CDR3 residues: CASSLVGLAGGTYNEQFF.